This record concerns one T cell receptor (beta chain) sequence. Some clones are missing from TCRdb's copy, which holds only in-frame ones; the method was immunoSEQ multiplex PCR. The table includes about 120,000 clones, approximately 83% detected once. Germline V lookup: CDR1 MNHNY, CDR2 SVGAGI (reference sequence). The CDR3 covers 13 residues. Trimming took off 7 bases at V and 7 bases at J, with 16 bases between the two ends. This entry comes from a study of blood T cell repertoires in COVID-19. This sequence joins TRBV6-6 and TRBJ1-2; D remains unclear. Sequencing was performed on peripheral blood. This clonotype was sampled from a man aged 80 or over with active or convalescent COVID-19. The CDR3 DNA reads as TGTGCCAGCAACAAATGGCAGCAGCGTGGCTACACCTTC. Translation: CASNKWQQRGYTF.